These T cell receptor beta chains were read from a single sample in a study of CD8+CD57+ T cells in acquired aplastic anemia. MiXCR, run by TCRdb on the reads, gives a single entry per CDR3 protein. The profile shows 120,000 or so distinct CDR3 sequences, about 40% of them singletons. Sequenced input: sorted CD4+, CD8+, or CD8+CD57+ T cells (not recorded which) from PBMCs. The source is a human donor with aplastic anemia. The CDR3 runs from the conserved cysteine through the conserved F or W. D genes are given only for firm matches. Expanded clones are given a class, and other clones once, few, many or no size at all.

>many|TRBJ2-3|TRBV5-5|TRBD1
TGTGCCAGCAGCTTGGTCTACAGGGGTGGCACAGATACGCAGTATTTT
CASSLVYRGGTDTQYF
>few|TRBJ2-1|TRBV5-4|.
TGTGCCAGCAGCTCCCGGGACACCCTTAGGATGGAGCAGTTCTTC
CASSSRDTLRMEQFF
>many|TRBJ1-6|TRBV6-5|TRBD1
TGTGCCAGCAGTTTTCCTCCGGGACAGGGGCCTAATTCACCCCTCCACTTT
CASSFPPGQGPNSPLHF
>few|TRBJ2-5|TRBV28|TRBD1
TGTGCCAGCAGTTTATTCCAGGGGGCTCAAGAGACCCAGTACTTC
CASSLFQGAQETQYF
>many|TRBJ2-2|TRBV4-1|.
TGCGCCAGCAGTCCCGCCGAGACACGGAGTACCGGGGAGCTGTTTTTT
CASSPAETRSTGELFF
>many|TRBJ2-7|TRBV25-1|.
TGTGCCAGCAGTGAGTTAATCGAGCAGTACTTC
CASSELIEQYF
>.|TRBJ1-2|TRBV10-3|.
TGTGCCGTCAGCGGAGCGAGGGGACTTGGCTACACCTTC
CAVSGARGLGYTF
>many|TRBJ2-3|TRBV15|TRBD1
TGTGCCACCAAAGGCCCTGACAGGGCCAGGGATACGCAGTATTTT
CATKGPDRARDTQYF
>.|TRBJ2-1|TRBV12-3/TRBV12-4|.
TGTGCCAGCATGAGACGGGGGATAATAGACAATGAGCAGTTCTTC
CASMRRGIIDNEQFF
>once|TRBJ2-5|TRBV29-1|TRBD2
TGCAGCGTTGAAGATATTGGGAGGGGAGAGACCCAGTACTTC
CSVEDIGRGETQYF
>many|TRBJ1-3|TRBV12-3/TRBV12-4|.
TGTGCCAGCAGTCGGGGGGTTGGAGGAAACACCATATATTTT
CASSRGVGGNTIYF
>many|TRBJ1-3|TRBV19|TRBD1
TGTGCCAGTAGTGCCGGGACAGGGATGTTTGGAAACACCATATATTTT
CASSAGTGMFGNTIYF
>many|TRBJ1-1|TRBV5-6|.
TGTGCCAGCAGCACAGCCGTGGTAAGAAGCCAGACAGGGAACACTGAAGCTTTCTTT
CASSTAVVRSQTGNTEAFF
>.|TRBJ2-7|TRBV11-2|TRBD1
TGTGCCAGCAGCTACCGGACAGGGGTCTCCTCCAAGGAGCAGTACTTC
CASSYRTGVSSKEQYF
>few|TRBJ2-1|TRBV7-3|.
TGTGCCAGCAGCTCCTACTTAGGTGAGCAGTTCTTC
CASSSYLGEQFF
>.|TRBJ1-2|TRBV2|.
TGTGCCAGCAGTCGACTAGCGGGGGCGGGAAGCTACACCTTC
CASSRLAGAGSYTF
>.|TRBJ2-3|TRBV5-4|TRBD2
TGTGCCAGCAGCTCCCTCAAACTAGCGGGGGGGATCACAGATACGCAGTATTTT
CASSSLKLAGGITDTQYF
>.|TRBJ1-6|TRBV10-3|.
TGTGCCATCGGAGCGGGGGGGCAGGTGGGTTCACCCCTCCACTTT
CAIGAGGQVGSPLHF
>many|TRBJ2-7|TRBV24-1|TRBD1
TGTGCCACCAGTGCCGGGCCGACAGGGATCACCTACGAGCAGTACTTC
CATSAGPTGITYEQYF
>many|TRBJ2-3|TRBV9|.
TGTGCCAGCAGCACTCGGCCCTCGGATACGCAGTATTTT
CASSTRPSDTQYF
>many|TRBJ1-1|TRBV19|.
TGTGCCAGTACCATCACGTTGAGCTTCATGAACACTGAAGCTTTCTTT
CASTITLSFMNTEAFF
>.|TRBJ1-1|TRBV10-2|.
TGCGCCAGCAGTGAGGGGGACACTGAAGCTTTCTTT
CASSEGDTEAFF
>many|TRBJ2-5|TRBV5-5|.
TGTGCCAGCAGCGTTGCTTCCGGGGCCGGCAAAGAGACCCAGTACTTC
CASSVASGAGKETQYF
>.|TRBJ1-5|TRBV28|.
TGTGCCAGCAGTTTATGGTTTCCTCGGGGCAATCAGCCCCAGCATTTT
CASSLWFPRGNQPQHF
>.|TRBJ1-5|TRBV10-2|.
TGCGCCAGCAGTGATAGTCTCGCGGGTCAGCCCCAGCATTTT
CASSDSLAGQPQHF
>many|TRBJ2-2|TRBV20-1|TRBD1
TGCAGTGCCATGGACAGGGGGCTCACCGGGGAGCTGTTTTTT
CSAMDRGLTGELFF
>many|TRBJ2-3|TRBV4-1|.
TGCGCCAGCAGCCAAGAACCTGAGTCGCAGTATTTT
CASSQEPESQYF
>.|TRBJ2-7|TRBV2|.
TGTGCCAGCAGTGATCCGGACGAGCAGTACTTC
CASSDPDEQYF
>.|TRBJ2-3|TRBV6-5|TRBD2
TGTGCCAGCAGTTACAGGGGAGGGACAGATACGCAGTATTTT
CASSYRGGTDTQYF
>many|TRBJ1-1|TRBV6-1|TRBD1
TGTGCCAGCAGTTCGACAGGGGCCGCTTTCTTT
CASSSTGAAFF
>.|TRBJ2-7|TRBV20-1|TRBD2
TGCAGTGCTAGAGTAGCGGGGGGTTCTCGATACGAGCAGTACTTC
CSARVAGGSRYEQYF
>many|TRBJ1-2|TRBV20-1|.
TGCAGTGCTAGCCGTGGCTACACCTTC
CSASRGYTF
>many|TRBJ2-7|TRBV28|.
TGTGCCAGCAGTTTACCTGTGCAGTACGAGCAGTACTTC
CASSLPVQYEQYF
>many|TRBJ2-7|TRBV11-3|.
TGTGCCAGCAGCTTAGGGGACAAGTACGAGCAGTACTTC
CASSLGDKYEQYF
>.|TRBJ1-2|TRBV7-8|.
TGTGCCAGCAGCTTAGCGGGGGCCAGGGTGGGCTACACCTTC
CASSLAGARVGYTF
>many|TRBJ1-6|TRBV5-6|.
TGTGCCAGCAGCTTACAACAAGGACGGCAGCGCCTTATTTCACCCCTCCACTTT
CASSLQQGRQRLISPLHF
>many|TRBJ2-1|TRBV11-3|.
TGTGCCAGCACCTCCTGGAGGGGGGCGGGTCGGTTCTTC
CASTSWRGAGRFF
>.|TRBJ1-2|TRBV29-1|.
TGCAGCGCTCGACCAGGGATGGGTGGCTACACCTTC
CSARPGMGGYTF
>.|TRBJ1-2|TRBV15|TRBD1
TGTGCCACCAGCAGAGGAACGGGGACAGACTACACCTTC
CATSRGTGTDYTF
>many|TRBJ1-1|TRBV29-1|.
TGCAGCGTTGAAGGCCTGCCTCCTTCTGAAGCTTTCTTT
CSVEGLPPSEAFF
>.|TRBJ2-7|TRBV7-9|.
TGTGCCAGCAGTCGAGATGGGACTCATGTTGAGCAGTACTTC
CASSRDGTHVEQYF